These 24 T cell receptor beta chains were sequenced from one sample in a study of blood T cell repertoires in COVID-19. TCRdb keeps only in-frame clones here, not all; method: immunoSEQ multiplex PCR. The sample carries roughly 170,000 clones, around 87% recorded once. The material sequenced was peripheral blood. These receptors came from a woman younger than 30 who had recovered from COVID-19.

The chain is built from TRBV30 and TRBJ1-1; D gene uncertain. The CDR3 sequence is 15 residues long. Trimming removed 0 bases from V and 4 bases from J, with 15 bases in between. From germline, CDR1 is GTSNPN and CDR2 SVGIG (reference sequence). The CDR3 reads CAWSVSLSGATEAFF. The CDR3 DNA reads TGTGCCTGGAGTGTAAGTCTTTCTGGAGCCACTGAAGCTTTCTTT.

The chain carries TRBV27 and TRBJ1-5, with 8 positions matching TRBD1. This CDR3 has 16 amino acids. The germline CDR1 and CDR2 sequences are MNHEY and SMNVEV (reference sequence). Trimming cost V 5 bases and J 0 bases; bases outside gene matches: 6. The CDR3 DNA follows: TGTGCCAGCAGTCTACAGGGGGGGAATAGCAATCAGCCCCAGCATTTT. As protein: CASSLQGGNSNQPQHF.

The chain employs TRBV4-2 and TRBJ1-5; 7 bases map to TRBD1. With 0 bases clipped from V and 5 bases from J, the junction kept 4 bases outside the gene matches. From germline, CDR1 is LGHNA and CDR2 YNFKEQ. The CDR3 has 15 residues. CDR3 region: CASSQETGKYQPQHF. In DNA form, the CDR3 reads TGTGCCAGCAGCCAAGAGACAGGGAAATATCAGCCCCAGCATTTT.

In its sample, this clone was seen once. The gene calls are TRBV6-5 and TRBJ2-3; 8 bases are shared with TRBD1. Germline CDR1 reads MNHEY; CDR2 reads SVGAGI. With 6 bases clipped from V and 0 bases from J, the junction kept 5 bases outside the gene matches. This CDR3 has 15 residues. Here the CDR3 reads CASRHRDRSTDTQYF. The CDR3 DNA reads TGTGCCAGCAGACACCGGGACAGGAGCACAGATACGCAGTATTTT.

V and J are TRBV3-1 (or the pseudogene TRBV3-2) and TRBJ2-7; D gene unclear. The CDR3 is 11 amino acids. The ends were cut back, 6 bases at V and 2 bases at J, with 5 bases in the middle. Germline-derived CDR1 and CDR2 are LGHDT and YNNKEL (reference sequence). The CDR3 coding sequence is TGTGCCAGCAGTGACACCTACGAGCAGTACTTC. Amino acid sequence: CASSDTYEQYF.

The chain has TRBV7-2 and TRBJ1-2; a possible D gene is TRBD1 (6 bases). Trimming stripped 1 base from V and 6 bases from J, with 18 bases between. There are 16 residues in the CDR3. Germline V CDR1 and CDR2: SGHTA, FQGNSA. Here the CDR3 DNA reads TGTGCCAGCAGCTTAGGCCCCCCAGAGGGGGGGCATGGCTACACCTTC. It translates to CASSLGPPEGGHGYTF.

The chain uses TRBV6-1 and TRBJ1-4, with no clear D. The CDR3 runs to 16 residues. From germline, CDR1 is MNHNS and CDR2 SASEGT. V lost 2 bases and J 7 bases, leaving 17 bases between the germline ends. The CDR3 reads CASSETGIIFLEKLFF. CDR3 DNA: TGTGCCAGCAGTGAAACCGGTATTATTTTCCTTGAAAAACTGTTTTTT.

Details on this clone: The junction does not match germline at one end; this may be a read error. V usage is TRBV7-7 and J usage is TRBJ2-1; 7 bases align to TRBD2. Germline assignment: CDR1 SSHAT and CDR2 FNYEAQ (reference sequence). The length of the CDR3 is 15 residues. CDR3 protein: CASSLIPASGNEQFF. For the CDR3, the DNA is TGTGCTAGCAGCTTAATCCCGGCTAGCGGCAATGAGCAGTTCTTC.

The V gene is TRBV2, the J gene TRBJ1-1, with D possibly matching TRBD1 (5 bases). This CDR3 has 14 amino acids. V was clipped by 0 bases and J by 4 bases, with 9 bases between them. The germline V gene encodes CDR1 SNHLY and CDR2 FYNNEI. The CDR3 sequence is CASSEALRGTEAFF. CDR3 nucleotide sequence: TGTGCCAGCAGTGAAGCGCTAAGGGGCACTGAAGCTTTCTTT. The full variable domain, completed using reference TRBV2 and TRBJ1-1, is EPEVTQTPSHQVTQMGQEVILRCVPISNHLYFYWYRQILGQKVEFLVSFYNNEISEKSEIFDDQFSVERPDGSNFTLKIRSTKLEDSAMYFCASSEALRGTEAFFGQGTRLTVV.

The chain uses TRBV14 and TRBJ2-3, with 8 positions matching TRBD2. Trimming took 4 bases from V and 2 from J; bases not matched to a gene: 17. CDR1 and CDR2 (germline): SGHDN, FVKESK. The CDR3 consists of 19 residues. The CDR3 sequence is CASSLETEKRGRDTDTQYF. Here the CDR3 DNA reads TGTGCCAGCAGCCTAGAAACAGAGAAGCGGGGGCGGGACACAGATACGCAGTATTTT.

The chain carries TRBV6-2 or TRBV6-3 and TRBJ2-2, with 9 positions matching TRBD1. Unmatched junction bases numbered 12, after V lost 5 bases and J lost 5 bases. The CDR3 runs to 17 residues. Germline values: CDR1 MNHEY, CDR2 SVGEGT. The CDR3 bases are TGTGCCAGCAGTCACCGGACAGGGGTGTTTGTGACCGGGGAGCTGTTTTTT. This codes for CASSHRTGVFVTGELFF.

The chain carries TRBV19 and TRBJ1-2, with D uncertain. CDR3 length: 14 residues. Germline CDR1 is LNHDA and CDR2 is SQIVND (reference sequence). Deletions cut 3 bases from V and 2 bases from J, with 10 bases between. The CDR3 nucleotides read TGTGCCAGTAGTATCCCGGTCCTAAACTATGGCTACACCTTC. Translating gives CASSIPVLNYGYTF. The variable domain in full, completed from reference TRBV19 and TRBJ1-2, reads DGGITQSPKYLFRKEGQNVTLSCEQNLNHDAMYWYRQDPGQGLRLIYYSQIVNDFQKGDIAEGYSVSREKKESFPLTVTSAQKNPTAFYLCASSIPVLNYGYTFGSGTRLTVV.

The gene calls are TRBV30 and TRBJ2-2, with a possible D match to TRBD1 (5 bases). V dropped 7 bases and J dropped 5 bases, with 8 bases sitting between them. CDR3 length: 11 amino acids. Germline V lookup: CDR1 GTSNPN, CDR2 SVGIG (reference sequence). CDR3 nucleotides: TGTGCCTATTCAGGGACCGGGGAGCTGTTTTTT. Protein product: CAYSGTGELFF. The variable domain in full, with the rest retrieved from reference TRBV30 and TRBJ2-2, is SQTIHQWPATLVQPVGSPLSLECTVEGTSNPNLYWYRQAAGRGLQLLFYSVGIGQISSEVPQNLSASRPQDRQFILSSKKLLLSDSGFYLCAYSGTGELFFGEGSRLTVL.

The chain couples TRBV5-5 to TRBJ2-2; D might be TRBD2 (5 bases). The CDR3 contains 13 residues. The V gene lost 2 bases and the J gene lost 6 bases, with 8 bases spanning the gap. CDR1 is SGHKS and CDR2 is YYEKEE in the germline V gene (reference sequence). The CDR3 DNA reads TGTGCCAGCAGCTTCGGGGAATCCGGGGAGCTGTTTTTT. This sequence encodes CASSFGESGELFF.

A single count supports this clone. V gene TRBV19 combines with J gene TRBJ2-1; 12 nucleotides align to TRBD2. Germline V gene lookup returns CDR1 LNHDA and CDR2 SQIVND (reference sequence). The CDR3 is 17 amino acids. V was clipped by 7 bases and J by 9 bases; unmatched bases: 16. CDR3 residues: CASTPPSGRAGWGEQFF. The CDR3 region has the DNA TGTGCCAGTACCCCCCCTAGCGGGAGGGCCGGATGGGGTGAGCAGTTCTTC.

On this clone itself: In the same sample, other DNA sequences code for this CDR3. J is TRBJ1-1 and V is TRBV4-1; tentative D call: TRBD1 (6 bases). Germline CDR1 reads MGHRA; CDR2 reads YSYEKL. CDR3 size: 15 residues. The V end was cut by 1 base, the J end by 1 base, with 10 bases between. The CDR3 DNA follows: TGCGCCAGCAGCCAAGGGGACACCAAGAACACTGAAGCTTTCTTT. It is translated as CASSQGDTKNTEAFF.

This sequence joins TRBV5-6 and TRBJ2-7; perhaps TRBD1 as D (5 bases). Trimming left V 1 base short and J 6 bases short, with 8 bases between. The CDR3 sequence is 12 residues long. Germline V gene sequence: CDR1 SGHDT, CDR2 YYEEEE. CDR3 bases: TGTGCCAGCAGCTTGAGAAGGGGCGAGCAGTACGTC. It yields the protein CASSLRRGEQYV.

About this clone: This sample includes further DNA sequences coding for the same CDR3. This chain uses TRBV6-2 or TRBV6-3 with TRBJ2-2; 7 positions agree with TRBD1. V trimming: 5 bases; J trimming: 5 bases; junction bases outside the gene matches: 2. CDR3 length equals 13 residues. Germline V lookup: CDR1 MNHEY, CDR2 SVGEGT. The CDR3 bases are TGTGCCAGCAGTGACAGGGATACCGGGGAGCTGTTTTTT. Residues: CASSDRDTGELFF.

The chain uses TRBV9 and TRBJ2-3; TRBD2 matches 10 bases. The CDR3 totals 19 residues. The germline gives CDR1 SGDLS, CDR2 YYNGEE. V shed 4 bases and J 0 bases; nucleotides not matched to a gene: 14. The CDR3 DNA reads TGTGCCAGCAGCCCGAGTGGGCTAGCGGGGGCCTCGAGCACAGATACGCAGTATTTT. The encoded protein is CASSPSGLAGASSTDTQYF.

The CDR3 reads CASSTEGVTSTNEKLFF. Written as DNA, the CDR3 is TGTGCCAGTAGTACGGAAGGGGTTACAAGCACTAATGAAAAACTGTTTTTT. The V call is TRBV19, the J call TRBJ1-4; maybe TRBD1 (5 bases). Germline V gene data show CDR1 as LNHDA and CDR2 as SQIVND (reference sequence). The length of the CDR3 is 17 residues. V dropped 4 bases and J dropped 2 bases, with 17 bases sitting between them. Full variable domain (missing parts from reference TRBV19 and TRBJ1-4): DGGITQSPKYLFRKEGQNVTLSCEQNLNHDAMYWYRQDPGQGLRLIYYSQIVNDFQKGDIAEGYSVSREKKESFPLTVTSAQKNPTAFYLCASSTEGVTSTNEKLFFGSGTQLSVL.

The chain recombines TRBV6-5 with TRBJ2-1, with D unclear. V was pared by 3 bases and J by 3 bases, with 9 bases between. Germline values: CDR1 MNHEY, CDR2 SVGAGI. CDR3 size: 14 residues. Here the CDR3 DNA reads TGTGCCAGCAGTTATCGGAGCAGCTACAATGAGCAGTTCTTC. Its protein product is CASSYRSSYNEQFF.

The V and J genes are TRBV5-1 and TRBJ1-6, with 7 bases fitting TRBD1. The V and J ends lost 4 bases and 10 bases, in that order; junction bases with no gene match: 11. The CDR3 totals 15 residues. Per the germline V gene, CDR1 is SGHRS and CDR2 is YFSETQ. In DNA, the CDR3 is TGCGCCAGCAGCCGAGTTACAGGGGCCAACTCACCCCTCCACTTT. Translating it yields CASSRVTGANSPLHF.

CDR3 coding DNA: TGTGCCAGCAGCGCTGGACAGGAGAACACTGAAGCTTTCTTT. Translated: CASSAGQENTEAFF. The chain carries TRBV9 and TRBJ1-1; 7 bases fit TRBD1. The CDR3 covers 14 residues. Germline CDR1 reads SGDLS; CDR2 reads YYNGEE. J was trimmed by 1 base and V by 3 bases; bases with no gene match: 3.

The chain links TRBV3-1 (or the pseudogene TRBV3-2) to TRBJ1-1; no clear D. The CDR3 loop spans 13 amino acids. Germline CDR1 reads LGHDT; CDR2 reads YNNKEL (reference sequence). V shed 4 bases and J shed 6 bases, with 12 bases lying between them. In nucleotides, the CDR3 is TGTGCCAGCAGCCTAGATACCGGGGCTGAAGCTTTCTTT. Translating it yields CASSLDTGAEAFF.